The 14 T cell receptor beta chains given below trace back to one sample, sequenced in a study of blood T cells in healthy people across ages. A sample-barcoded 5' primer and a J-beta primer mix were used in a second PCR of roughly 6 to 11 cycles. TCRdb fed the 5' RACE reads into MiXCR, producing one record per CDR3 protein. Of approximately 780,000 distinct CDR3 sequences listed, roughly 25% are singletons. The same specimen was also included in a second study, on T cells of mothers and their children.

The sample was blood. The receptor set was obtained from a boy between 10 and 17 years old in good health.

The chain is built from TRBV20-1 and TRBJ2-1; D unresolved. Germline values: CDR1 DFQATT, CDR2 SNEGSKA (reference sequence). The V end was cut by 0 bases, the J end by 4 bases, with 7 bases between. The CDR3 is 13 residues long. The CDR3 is CSARDGWYNEQFF. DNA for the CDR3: TGCAGTGCTAGAGATGGGTGGTACAATGAGCAGTTCTTC.

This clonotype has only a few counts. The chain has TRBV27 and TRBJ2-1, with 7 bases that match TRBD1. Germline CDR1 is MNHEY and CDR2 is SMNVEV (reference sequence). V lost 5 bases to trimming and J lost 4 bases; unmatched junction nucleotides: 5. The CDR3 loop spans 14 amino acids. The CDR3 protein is CASSLQGEYNEQFF. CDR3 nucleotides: TGTGCCAGCAGTCTGCAGGGGGAGTACAATGAGCAGTTCTTC.

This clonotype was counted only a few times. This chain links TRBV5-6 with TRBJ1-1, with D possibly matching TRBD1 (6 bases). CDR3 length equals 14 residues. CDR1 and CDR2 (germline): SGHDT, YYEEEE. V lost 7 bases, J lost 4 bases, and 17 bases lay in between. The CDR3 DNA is TGTGCCAGCTTAATGTTCCCGGACAGCACTGAAGCTTTCTTT. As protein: CASLMFPDSTEAFF.

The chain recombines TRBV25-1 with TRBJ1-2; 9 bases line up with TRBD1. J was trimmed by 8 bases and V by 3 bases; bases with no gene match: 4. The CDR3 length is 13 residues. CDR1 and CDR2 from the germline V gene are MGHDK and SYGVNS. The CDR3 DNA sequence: TGTGCCAGCAGTGATTGGACAGGGGCCGGCTACACCTTC. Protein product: CASSDWTGAGYTF.

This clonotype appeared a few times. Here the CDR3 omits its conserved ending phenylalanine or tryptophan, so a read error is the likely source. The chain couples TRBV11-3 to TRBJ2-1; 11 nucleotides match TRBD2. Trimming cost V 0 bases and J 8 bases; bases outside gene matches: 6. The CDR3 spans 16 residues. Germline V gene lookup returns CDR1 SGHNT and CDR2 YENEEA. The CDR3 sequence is CASSLDLAGGPHEQFL. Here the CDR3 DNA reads TGTGCCAGCAGCTTAGATTTAGCGGGGGGGCCGCATGAGCAGTTCCTC.

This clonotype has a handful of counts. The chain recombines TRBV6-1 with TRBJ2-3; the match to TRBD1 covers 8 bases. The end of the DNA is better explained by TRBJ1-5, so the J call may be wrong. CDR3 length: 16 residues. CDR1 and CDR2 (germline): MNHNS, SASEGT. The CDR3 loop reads CASRLRTGPVPDTQHF. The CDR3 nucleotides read TGTGCCAGCAGACTCCGGACAGGGCCCGTCCCAGATACGCAGCATTTT.

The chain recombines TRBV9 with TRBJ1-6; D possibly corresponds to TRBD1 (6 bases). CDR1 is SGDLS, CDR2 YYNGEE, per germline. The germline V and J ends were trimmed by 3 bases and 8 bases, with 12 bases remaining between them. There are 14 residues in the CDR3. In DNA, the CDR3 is TGTGCCAGCAGCGGGGGATACAGGGATTCACCCCTCCACTTT. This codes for CASSGGYRDSPLHF.

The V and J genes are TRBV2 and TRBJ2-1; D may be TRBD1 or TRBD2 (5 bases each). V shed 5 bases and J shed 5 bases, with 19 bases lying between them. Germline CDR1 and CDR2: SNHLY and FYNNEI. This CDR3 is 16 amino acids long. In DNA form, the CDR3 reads TGTGCCAGCAGTCCTCTCATCGGGACGGTCAACAATGAGCAGTTCTTC. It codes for CASSPLIGTVNNEQFF.

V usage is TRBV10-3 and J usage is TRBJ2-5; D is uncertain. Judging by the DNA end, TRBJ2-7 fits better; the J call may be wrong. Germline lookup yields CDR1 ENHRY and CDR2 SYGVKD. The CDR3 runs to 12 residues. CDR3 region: CAIRDGPYEQYF. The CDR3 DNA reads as TGTGCCATCAGGGACGGACCCTACGAGCAGTACTTC.

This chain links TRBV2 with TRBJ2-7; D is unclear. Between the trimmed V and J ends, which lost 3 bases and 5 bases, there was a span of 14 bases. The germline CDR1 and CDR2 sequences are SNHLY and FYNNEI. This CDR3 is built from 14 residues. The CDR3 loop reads CASSDLSTGHEQYF. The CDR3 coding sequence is TGTGCCAGCAGTGACCTCAGTACGGGCCACGAGCAGTACTTC.

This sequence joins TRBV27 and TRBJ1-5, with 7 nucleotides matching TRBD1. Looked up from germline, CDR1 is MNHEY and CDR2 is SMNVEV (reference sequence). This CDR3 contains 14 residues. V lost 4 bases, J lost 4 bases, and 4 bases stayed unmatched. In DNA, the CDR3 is TGTGCCAGCAGTTCAGGGGGGGCGAATCAGCCCCAGCATTTT. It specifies CASSSGGANQPQHF.

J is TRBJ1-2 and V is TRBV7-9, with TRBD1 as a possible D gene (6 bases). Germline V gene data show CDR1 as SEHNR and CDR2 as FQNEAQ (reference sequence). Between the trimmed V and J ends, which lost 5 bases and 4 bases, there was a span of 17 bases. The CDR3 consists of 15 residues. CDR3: CASSTGTQPRYGYTF. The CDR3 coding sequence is TGTGCCAGCAGCACAGGGACACAGCCGCGCTATGGCTACACCTTC. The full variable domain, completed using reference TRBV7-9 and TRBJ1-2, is DTGVSQNPRHKITKRGQNVTFRCDPISEHNRLYWYRQTLGQGPEFLTYFQNEAQLEKSRLLSDRFSAERPKGSFSTLEIQRTEQGDSAMYLCASSTGTQPRYGYTFGSGTRLTVV.

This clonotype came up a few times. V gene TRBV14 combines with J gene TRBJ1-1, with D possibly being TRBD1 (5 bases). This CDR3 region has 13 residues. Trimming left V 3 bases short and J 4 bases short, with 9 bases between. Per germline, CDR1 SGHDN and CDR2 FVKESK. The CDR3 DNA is TGTGCCAGCAGCCACGGGGGGGTCACTGAAGCTTTCTTT. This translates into CASSHGGVTEAFF.

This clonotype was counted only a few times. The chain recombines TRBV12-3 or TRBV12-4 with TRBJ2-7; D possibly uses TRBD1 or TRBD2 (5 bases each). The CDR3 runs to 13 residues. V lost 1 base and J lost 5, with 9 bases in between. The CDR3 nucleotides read TGTGCCAGCAGTTTAGAGGGGAGCCACGAGCAGTACTTC. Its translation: CASSLEGSHEQYF.